Shown below are 30 T cell receptor beta chains from a single sample sequenced in a study of tumor and adjacent non-tumor tissue in lung cancer. The template was RNA from unsorted bulk tissue. TCRbeta libraries were built with three rounds of nested PCR, modified from ARM-PCR. Each CDR3 protein is one row after TCRdb ran MiXCR on the multiplex PCR reads. The sample shows about 200,000 distinct CDR3 sequences, 71% of them seen only once. Material for sequencing was lung tumor tissue. All receptors derive from a man between 60 and 70 years old with non-small cell lung cancer.

This clonotype was observed many times. The chain is built from TRBV6-6 and TRBJ1-5; D is ambiguous. V was trimmed by 2 bases and J by 6 bases, leaving 14 bases between them. CDR3 length: 15 amino acids. Germline CDR1 reads MNHNY; CDR2 reads SVGAGI (reference sequence). Here the CDR3 reads CASSYQAAGSQPQHF. CDR3 DNA: TGTGCCAGCAGTTACCAAGCCGCCGGGAGTCAGCCCCAGCATTTT.

A word on this clonotype: The CDR3 does not end in the conserved phenylalanine or tryptophan, so this is likely a read error. It is unclear where the CDR3 begins or ends on the DNA, so no DNA is shown, and the CDR3 is as TCRdb lists it. V gene TRBV6-6 combines with J gene TRBJ2-3. Per germline, CDR1 MNHNY and CDR2 SVGAGI (reference sequence). Inclusive of both ends, the CDR3 amounts to 13 amino acids. The CDR3 here is CVSGYDRIDTRYL.

With regard to this clonotype: One end of the junction does not line up with germline, which may come from a read error. The chain has TRBV11-2 and TRBJ2-7; a weak D match, TRBD1 (7 bases). In germline, CDR1 is SGHAT, CDR2 FQNNGV. The CDR3 sequence is 15 residues long. The CDR3 region is CASSLQGGNDYEQYF. The CDR3, as DNA: TGCGCCAGCAGCCTGCAGGGGGGCAACGACTACGAGCAGTACTTC.

Remarks on this clonotype: Because it lacks the conserved phenylalanine or tryptophan at the end, this CDR3 is likely a read error. The chain carries TRBV20-1 and TRBJ2-1; no firm D call. The CDR3 length is 11 residues. CDR1 DFQATT and CDR2 SNEGSKA come from the germline V gene (reference sequence). The CDR3 is CIAINANEQFL. The DNA for the CDR3 is TGCATTGCTATAAACGCCAATGAGCAGTTCTTA.

The genes are TRBV9 and TRBJ2-3; D is unresolved. The CDR3 is 15 amino acids. V gave up 2 bases and J gave up 0 bases, with 10 bases separating them. Germline V gives CDR1 SGDLS, CDR2 YYNGEE. CDR3 nucleotide sequence: TGTGCCAGCAGCGTCAGTCCGTCGAGCACAGATACGCAGTATTTT. Translated: CASSVSPSSTDTQYF.

In regard to this clonotype: This may arise from a read error, as a much more abundant clone is one base away. This rearrangement joins TRBV12-3 or TRBV12-4 to TRBJ1-5; D remains unclear. The CDR3 has 14 amino acids. CDR3 region: CANSLRNGNQPQHF. The CDR3 nucleotides read TGTGCCAACAGTCTCAGAAATGGCAATCAGCCCCAGCATTTT.

This clonotype has a single count. The final CDR3 position lacks the conserved phenylalanine or tryptophan, pointing to a likely read error. The rearrangement uses TRBV20-1 and TRBJ2-6; D remains unclear. Trimming stripped 6 bases from V and 0 bases from J, with 9 bases between. This CDR3 is 14 amino acids long. The V gene's germline CDR1 is DFQATT and CDR2 SNEGSKA (reference sequence). The CDR3 bases are TGCAGTGCCCGGCCCTTCTCTGGGGCCAACGTCCTGACTTTG. Residues: CSARPFSGANVLTL.

This clonotype was counted a few times. The CDR3 DNA is TGTGCCAGCAGCCCCGCGACGCGGGGGCAAGAGACCCAGTACTTC. It specifies CASSPATRGQETQYF. This chain links TRBV5-6 with TRBJ2-5; 7 bases line up with TRBD2. Germline V CDR1 and CDR2: SGHDT, YYEEEE. V lost 4 bases to trimming and J lost 2 bases; unmatched junction nucleotides: 8. CDR3 length: 15 amino acids.

This clonotype was found many times. The rearrangement uses TRBV20-1 and TRBJ1-2; TRBD1 matches at 7 bases. This CDR3 is 14 amino acids long. Germline lookup yields CDR1 DFQATT and CDR2 SNEGSKA (reference sequence). J gave up 2 bases and V 1 base, and 4 bases lay outside the gene matches. The CDR3, as DNA: TGCAGTGCTAGAGCAGGGGGAGGGAACTATGGCTACACCTTC. Translated: CSARAGGGNYGYTF.

Concerning this clonotype itself: Being one base from a much bigger clone, this may be a read error. The chain carries TRBV20-1 and TRBJ2-7, with 7 bases that match TRBD1. The ends lost 3 bases at V and 0 bases at J; junction bases unmatched: 14. The CDR3 extends over 17 amino acids. From germline, CDR1 is DFQATT and CDR2 SNEGSKA (reference sequence). This CDR3 reads CSARQGVRIAGSYEQYF. The DNA for the CDR3 is TGCAGTGCTAGGCAGGGGGTTCGTATCGCCGGCTCCTACGAGCAGTACTTC.

On this clonotype itself: This CDR3 fails to terminate in the conserved phenylalanine or tryptophan, so it likely reflects a read error. Because the CDR3's place on the DNA is in doubt, the DNA is left out and the CDR3 is given as listed by TCRdb. The chain recombines TRBV20-1 with TRBJ2-2. The CDR3 is 15 residues long, ends included. The V gene's germline CDR1 is DFQATT and CDR2 SNEGSKA (reference sequence). CDR3 residues: CSARDAERHTGELLS.

With regard to this clonotype: The junction departs from germline at one end; a sequencing error may be responsible. This rearrangement joins TRBV6-1 to TRBJ1-5; D is perhaps TRBD1 (5 bases). Germline V CDR1 and CDR2: MNHNS, SASEGT. CDR3 length: 14 residues. CDR3 DNA sequence: TGTGCCAGCAGTGATAGGGGAGCGGGCCAGTCCCAACATTTT. Protein sequence: CASSDRGAGQSQHF.

About this clonotype itself: The junction departs from the called germline gene at one end, perhaps through a read error. This chain joins TRBV11-2 and TRBJ2-2; no clear D gene. This CDR3 region has 16 residues. Per germline, CDR1 SGHAT and CDR2 FQNNGV. The CDR3: CASSFAPGMSTRELFF. The DNA for the CDR3 is TGTGCCAGCAGCTTTGCCCCTGGGATGAGCACCAGGGAGCTGTTTTTT.

About this clonotype: A much larger clone differs by one base, so this may be a read error. The V and J genes are TRBV6-2 or TRBV6-3 and TRBJ2-5; a possible D gene is TRBD2 (5 bases). In germline, CDR1 is MNHEY, CDR2 SVGEGT. This CDR3 region has 12 residues. The CDR3 DNA reads as TGTGCCAGCAAGGCTAGCTCGGAGACCCGGTACTTC. The encoded protein is CASKASSETRYF.

The chain has TRBV30 and TRBJ2-1; 14 bases align to TRBD2. Per germline, CDR1 GTSNPN and CDR2 SVGIG (reference sequence). The trim removed 3 bases at V and 9 bases at J, leaving 1 base unmatched. CDR3 length: 13 amino acids. DNA of the CDR3: TGTGCCTGGAGGACTAGCGGGAGGGTTGAGCAGTTCTTC. Encoded protein: CAWRTSGRVEQFF.

For this clonotype: At one of its ends the junction is not consistent with the germline gene, which may arise from a read error. The rearrangement joins TRBV4-3 to TRBJ2-1; no clear D gene. The germline V gene encodes CDR1 LGHNA and CDR2 YSLEER. There are 17 residues in the CDR3. CDR3 protein: CASSQDGFPSSHNQQFF. DNA of the CDR3: TGCGCCAGCAGCCAAGATGGATTTCCAAGCTCCCACAATCAGCAGTTCTTC.

The V call is TRBV20-1, the J call TRBJ2-1, with 11 bases matching TRBD2. Germline V lookup: CDR1 DFQATT, CDR2 SNEGSKA (reference sequence). The V gene end was trimmed by 6 bases and the J gene end by 0 bases; junction bases not matched to a gene: 13. The CDR3 extends over 18 amino acids. CDR3 DNA sequence: TGCAGTGCACCTCGGGGACTAGCGGATCCGAGCTCCTACAATGAGCAGTTCTTC. This encodes CSAPRGLADPSSYNEQFF.

In this sample, this clonotype turned up a few times. The gene calls are TRBV4-2 and TRBJ2-7; possible D gene TRBD1, 6 bases. This CDR3 is 15 amino acids long. Trimming left V 0 bases short and J 3 bases short, with 12 bases between. CDR1 and CDR2 (germline): LGHNA, YNFKEQ. CDR3 nucleotides: TGTGCCAGCAGCCAAGATAGGGGGACGCTCTACGAGCAGTACTTC. It encodes CASSQDRGTLYEQYF.

The chain joins TRBV5-1 to TRBJ2-7; D remains ambiguous. The V gene's germline CDR1 is SGHRS and CDR2 YFSETQ. The CDR3 is 14 amino acids. V lost 5 bases and J 1 base, leaving 13 bases between the germline ends. CDR3 sequence reads: CASREASHSYEQYF. As DNA, the CDR3 is TGCGCCAGCAGAGAAGCCAGCCATTCCTACGAGCAGTACTTC.

On this clonotype: The junction does not match germline at one end; this may be a read error. The chain recombines TRBV20-1 with TRBJ2-2; 12 bases agree with TRBD2. The germline V gene encodes CDR1 DFQATT and CDR2 SNEGSKA (reference sequence). This CDR3 contains 19 residues. The CDR3 nucleotides read TGCAGTGCTTATCACCCCGGGTCTAGCGGGAGGGCCGTGTCCTGGGATCTGTTTTTT. As protein: CSAYHPGSSGRAVSWDLFF.

The chain recombines TRBV20-1 with TRBJ2-5, with 8 positions matching TRBD2. V lost 5 bases, J lost 7 bases, and 12 bases stayed unmatched. CDR3 length: 14 amino acids. Germline CDR1 DFQATT, CDR2 SNEGSKA (reference sequence). The CDR3 bases are TGCAGTGCTCGTAGCGGGGAGATGATCGTGACCCAGTACTTC. Protein product: CSARSGEMIVTQYF.

As to this clonotype: A read error may be the cause here, since a much bigger clone is one base away. This rearrangement joins TRBV20-1 to TRBJ2-3, with 10 positions matching TRBD2. The CDR3 length is 15 residues. The V and J ends lost 8 bases and 4 bases, in that order; junction bases with no gene match: 12. Germline CDR1 and CDR2: DFQATT and SNEGSKA (reference sequence). CDR3 DNA: TGCAGTACTCCCCCTACTAGCGGGGTGGCAGATACGCAGTATTTT. Protein: CSTPPTSGVADTQYF.

Notes on this clonotype: An end of the junction differs from the germline gene, which may be a read error. The chain uses TRBV4-3 and TRBJ2-1; no reliable D call. CDR1 LGHNA and CDR2 YSLEER come from the germline V gene. CDR3 length: 17 amino acids. CDR3 amino acids: CACSQDGFPSYYNEQFF. The DNA for the CDR3 is TGCGCCTGCAGCCAAGATGGTTTTCCGAGCTACTACAATGAGCAGTTCTTC.

There are many counts of this clonotype. DNA of the CDR3: TGCAGCGTTGAAGAACAGTTCCCACAAAGAGGGAATTCACCCCTCCACTTT. This codes for CSVEEQFPQRGNSPLHF. The rearrangement joins TRBV29-1 to TRBJ1-6; D not certain. CDR1 is SQVTM and CDR2 is ANQGSEA in the germline V gene. Trimming took 0 bases from V and 7 from J, leaving 19 bases between them. CDR3 length: 17 residues.

Points on this clonotype: One end of the junction fails to match germline, which may point to a read error. This chain uses TRBV20-1 with TRBJ1-5; D gene ambiguous. Germline V CDR1 and CDR2: DFQATT, SNEGSKA (reference sequence). This CDR3 has 14 amino acids. CDR3 bases: TGCAGTGCGCTCGCGGGTCGGGTCAATAAGCCCCAGCATTTT. This sequence encodes CSALAGRVNKPQHF.

This clonotype was counted a single time. J is TRBJ2-7 and V is TRBV7-9; no clear D. The V end was cut by 7 bases, the J end by 0 bases, with 13 bases between. This CDR3 has 14 residues. CDR1 and CDR2 from the germline V gene are SEHNR and FQNEAQ (reference sequence). This CDR3 is CASTLTQSSYEQYF. For the CDR3, the DNA is TGTGCCAGCACCCTGACCCAAAGCTCCTACGAGCAGTACTTC.

The chain couples TRBV6-5 to TRBJ2-1; TRBD2 is a possible D gene (5 bases). Germline CDR1 and CDR2: MNHEY and SVGAGI. CDR3 length: 18 amino acids. V dropped 2 bases and J dropped 4 bases, with 21 bases sitting between them. In nucleotides, the CDR3 is TGTGCCAGCAGTTACGGTGGTTCGGGGAGCTCTAATTACAATGAGCAGTTCTTC. Protein sequence: CASSYGGSGSSNYNEQFF.

About this clonotype: The germline gene is not matched at one end of the junction; a read error may be the cause. The gene calls are TRBV11-2 and TRBJ2-7; no clear D. The germline gives CDR1 SGHAT, CDR2 FQNNGV. This CDR3 is built from 17 residues. Written as DNA, the CDR3 is TGTGCCAGCAGCTACATCACGACACCTACCTTTTCCTACGAGCACTACTTC. It is translated as CASSYITTPTFSYEHYF.

This clonotype was counted at least ten times. This chain joins TRBV4-2 and TRBJ1-2; 10 positions agree with TRBD1. The V gene end was trimmed by 1 base and the J gene end by 6 bases; junction bases not matched to a gene: 5. There are 15 residues in the CDR3. Germline V gives CDR1 LGHNA, CDR2 YNFKEQ. CDR3 coding DNA: TGTGCCAGCAGCCAAGCACGGACAGGGGGGAATGGCTACACCTTC. Translation gives CASSQARTGGNGYTF.

With regard to this clonotype: A much more abundant neighbour one base away suggests this may be a read error. The chain couples TRBV6-6 to TRBJ1-1; no firm D call. The CDR3 has 11 residues. Germline-derived CDR1 and CDR2 are MNHNY and SVGAGI (reference sequence). V shed 4 bases and J shed 5 bases, with 5 bases lying between them. DNA for the CDR3: TGTGCCAGCAGTTGTGAAACTGAAGCTTTCTTT. Its protein is CASSCETEAFF.